The 11 T cell receptor beta chains below were found in one sample sequenced in a study of beta chain features in type 1 diabetes. Study-wide findings and caveats: Type 1 diabetes patients showed a moderate but significant shortening of TCRB CDR3s in all four CD4+ subsets.

As every portion of the isolated RNA was reverse transcribed, the sequencing read expressed TCRB transcripts. Sequencing was performed with immunoSEQ multiplex PCR; in TCRdb, only in-frame clones are kept and a portion is missing. Among about 700,000 clones listed, roughly 13% were seen once. No antigen has been identified for these receptors. Sequenced input: naive CD4+ T cells from blood. The receptors derive from a man aged 18 to 29 with type 1 diabetes.

This clone has only a few counts. V and J are TRBV6-5 and TRBJ2-7; D uncertain. The V gene lost 0 bases and the J gene lost 4 bases, with 13 bases spanning the gap. CDR3 length: 15 amino acids. Per germline, CDR1 MNHEY and CDR2 SVGAGI. The CDR3 DNA reads TGTGCCAGCAGTTACTCGGTTTCCTCTGGGTACGAGCAGTACTTC. Translated: CASSYSVSSGYEQYF.

The CDR3, as DNA: TGCAGCGGGCTAGCGGGGGTGGGGGCAGATACGCAGTATTTT. Protein product: CSGLAGVGADTQYF. The J gene is TRBJ2-3, the V gene TRBV29-1; 10 nucleotides align to TRBD2. V gave up 7 bases and J gave up 4 bases; unmatched junction bases: 8. The CDR3 contains 14 residues. Germline CDR1 SQVTM, CDR2 ANQGSEA.

The rearrangement joins TRBV5-6 to TRBJ1-5; a weak D match, TRBD1 (5 bases). Trimming removed 2 bases at V and 9 bases at J, with 12 bases between. The CDR3 length is 13 residues. Germline V CDR1 and CDR2: SGHDT, YYEEEE. The CDR3 here is CASSLDQGGPQHF. CDR3 nucleotides: TGTGCCAGCAGCTTAGACCAGGGAGGGCCCCAGCATTTT. The full variable domain, completed using reference TRBV5-6 and TRBJ1-5, is DAGVTQSPTHLIKTRGQQVTLRCSPKSGHDTVSWYQQALGQGPQFIFQYYEEEERQRGNFPDRFSGHQFPNYSSELNVNALLLGDSALYLCASSLDQGGPQHFGDGTRLSIL.

This clone was seen more than once but under ten times. The chain carries TRBV10-3 and TRBJ2-7, with D perhaps matching TRBD1 (6 bases). This CDR3 comprises 13 residues. Trimming stripped 6 bases from V and 4 bases from J, with 13 bases between. Germline CDR1 and CDR2: ENHRY and SYGVKD. The CDR3: CAISAGQGYEQYF. Here the CDR3 DNA reads TGTGCCATCAGCGCGGGCCAGGGGTACGAGCAGTACTTC.

This clone was seen more than once but under ten times. V gene TRBV18 combines with J gene TRBJ2-3; 7 bases align to TRBD2. The CDR3 consists of 15 residues. CDR1 KGHSH and CDR2 LQKENI come from the germline V gene. V dropped 3 bases and J dropped 0; count of bases not matched to a gene: 3. The CDR3 region has the DNA TGTGCCAGCTCACCGGTCGGGGGGAGCACAGATACGCAGTATTTT. Translation: CASSPVGGSTDTQYF.

Remarks on this clone: This CDR3 is also generated by other DNA sequences in the sample. CDR3 nucleotide sequence: TGTGCCAGCTCACCGCCGGGACAGGGAAACTCACCCCTCCACTTT. Protein sequence: CASSPPGQGNSPLHF. The rearrangement links TRBV18 to TRBJ1-6; TRBD1 agrees at 9 bases. The CDR3 runs 15 residues. V lost 3 bases and J lost 10; bases outside the gene matches: 7. The germline CDR1 and CDR2 sequences are KGHSH and LQKENI. Looking up the rest from reference TRBV18 and TRBJ1-6 gives the full variable domain: NAGVMQNPRHLVRRRGQEARLRCSPMKGHSHVYWYRQLPEEGLKFMVYLQKENIIDESGMPKERFSAEFPKEGPSILRIQQVVRGDSAAYFCASSPPGQGNSPLHFGNGTRLTVT.

This clone came up a few times. V gene TRBV6-5 combines with J gene TRBJ2-1; TRBD1 agrees at 9 bases. V lost 6 bases, J lost 10 bases, and 4 bases stayed unmatched. Germline V lookup: CDR1 MNHEY, CDR2 SVGAGI. The CDR3 runs 12 residues. As DNA, the CDR3 is TGTGCCAGCAGGACAGGGGGGACCGAGCAGTTCTTC. It specifies CASRTGGTEQFF.

A few counts support this clone. This chain connects TRBV25-1 to TRBJ1-4; no reliable D call. Germline V gives CDR1 MGHDK, CDR2 SYGVNS. The V and J ends lost 2 bases and 11 bases respectively, with 18 bases between them. The CDR3 has 15 amino acids. The CDR3 DNA follows: TGTGCCAGCAGTGAACACCAGGCCAGGCTTGGGAAACTGTTTTTT. Amino acids: CASSEHQARLGKLFF.

In its sample, this clone was seen many times. The sample carries other DNA sequences with the same CDR3. The chain has TRBV5-1 and TRBJ1-1; maybe TRBD1 (5 bases). Germline CDR1 is SGHRS and CDR2 is YFSETQ. The CDR3 runs to 13 residues. Trimming stripped 1 base from V and 1 base from J, with 5 bases between. The CDR3 loop is CASSLTGNTEAFF. In DNA, the CDR3 is TGCGCCAGCAGCTTGACAGGGAACACTGAAGCTTTCTTT.

This clone was counted only a few times. Additional DNA sequences in this sample encode the identical CDR3. The rearrangement links TRBV7-9 to TRBJ2-7; no definite D call. V lost 3 bases and J 4 bases, leaving 7 bases between the germline ends. Germline V gene sequence: CDR1 SEHNR, CDR2 FQNEAQ (reference sequence). CDR3 length: 12 residues. The CDR3 spells CASSFAGYEQYF. The CDR3 DNA sequence: TGTGCCAGCAGCTTTGCAGGATACGAGCAGTACTTC.

This clone was seen only a few times. This chain connects TRBV11-1 to TRBJ2-1, with TRBD2 as a possible D gene (5 bases). The CDR3 runs 15 residues. V was shortened by 5 bases and J by 0 bases, with 11 bases between the two germline ends. The V gene's germline CDR1 is SGHAT and CDR2 FQDESV (reference sequence). The CDR3: CASSPSGFSYNEQFF. The CDR3 nucleotides are TGTGCCAGCAGCCCCTCGGGATTCTCCTACAATGAGCAGTTCTTC. Filled out from reference TRBV11-1 and TRBJ2-1, the complete variable domain reads EAEVAQSPRYKITEKSQAVAFWCDPISGHATLYWYRQILGQGPELLVQFQDESVVDDSQLPKDRFSAERLKGVDSTLKIQPAELGDSAMYLCASSPSGFSYNEQFFGPGTRLTVL.